The 25 T cell receptor beta chains given below trace back to one sample, sequenced in a study of cytomegalovirus exposure and HLA in healthy donors. PCR was performed using 60 Vbeta and 13 Jbeta primers. Sequencing was performed with immunoSEQ multiplex PCR; in TCRdb, only in-frame clones are kept and a portion is missing. The table lists roughly 140,000 clones, around 75% of them singletons. The source material was PBMCs. Receptor source: a female donor in good health and CMV-seronegative.

The chain carries TRBV2 and TRBJ2-6; D ambiguous. CDR1 is SNHLY, CDR2 FYNNEI, per germline. CDR3 length: 13 residues. V was cut by 7 bases and J by 1 base, with 5 bases left in between. Here the CDR3 reads CASKESGANVLTF. In DNA, the CDR3 is TGTGCCAGCAAAGAGTCTGGGGCCAACGTCCTGACTTTC.

This chain uses TRBV10-3 with TRBJ2-3, with a possible D match to TRBD2 (7 bases). The V gene lost 5 bases and the J gene lost 4 bases, with 16 bases spanning the gap. This CDR3 has 15 residues. Germline CDR1 is ENHRY and CDR2 is SYGVKD. The CDR3 loop reads CAISQREGGADTQYF. The CDR3 coding sequence is TGTGCCATCAGTCAAAGGGAGGGGGGGGCAGATACGCAGTATTTT.

CDR3 in DNA: TGTGCCAGCAGTGCCCACAGGGGGTCCAAAAACATTCAGTACTTC. It encodes CASSAHRGSKNIQYF. The chain employs TRBV27 and TRBJ2-4, with 8 bases lining up with TRBD1. V was clipped by 5 bases and J by 2 bases; unmatched bases: 5. The germline CDR1 and CDR2 sequences are MNHEY and SMNVEV (reference sequence). This CDR3 has 15 residues.

This clone was recorded a few times. J is TRBJ2-6 and V is TRBV6-1; D unresolved. Germline CDR1 reads MNHNS; CDR2 reads SASEGT. The CDR3 has 15 residues. The V end lost 7 bases, the J end lost 0 bases, and 10 bases lay between the germline ends. CDR3 DNA: TGTGCCAGCACAGAACAGAACTCTGGGGCCAACGTCCTGACTTTC. This encodes CASTEQNSGANVLTF.

V gene TRBV5-3 combines with J gene TRBJ2-1; TRBD2 aligns across 8 bases. TRBV5-3 is marked as an open reading frame, function uncertain. This CDR3 spans 15 amino acids. The V gene end was trimmed by 3 bases and the J gene end by 14 bases; junction bases not matched to a gene: 16. The CDR3 DNA reads TGTGCCAGAAGCTGCCCCCGGCACGCGCGGGGGGAGAAGTTCTTC. It encodes CARSCPRHARGEKFF.

This clone was detected only a few times. V usage is TRBV13 and J usage is TRBJ2-3, with 7 nucleotides matching TRBD1. The CDR3 spans 15 residues. Trimming at V came to 0 bases and at J to 4 bases, leaving 4 bases not matched to a gene. Germline-derived CDR1 and CDR2 are PRHDT and FYEKMQ (reference sequence). CDR3 sequence reads: CASSLGDRDADTQYF. In DNA, the CDR3 is TGTGCCAGCAGCTTAGGCGACAGGGACGCAGATACGCAGTATTTT.

This clone was found once. The CDR3 loop reads CASSLWEGSVAFF. In nucleotides, the CDR3 is TGTGCCAGCAGTTTATGGGAAGGGAGTGTCGCTTTCTTT. The V and J genes are TRBV28 and TRBJ1-1; unclear D gene. This CDR3 comprises 13 residues. V gave up 0 bases and J gave up 11 bases, with 13 bases separating them. In germline, CDR1 is MDHEN, CDR2 SYDVKM. The entire variable domain, with the rest obtained from reference TRBV28 and TRBJ1-1, is as follows: DVKVTQSSRYLVKRTGEKVFLECVQDMDHENMFWYRQDPGLGLRLIYFSYDVKMKEKGDIPEGYSVSREKKERFSLILESASTNQTSMYLCASSLWEGSVAFFGQGTRLTVV.

The V gene is TRBV28, the J gene TRBJ1-5; a possible D gene is TRBD1 (6 bases). V was shortened by 3 bases and J by 6 bases, with 12 bases between the two germline ends. The germline V gene encodes CDR1 MDHEN and CDR2 SYDVKM. The CDR3 contains 14 residues. DNA for the CDR3: TGTGCCAGCAGTTTGCGACAGGCGGGTCAGCCCCAGCATTTT. Translated: CASSLRQAGQPQHF.

This clone was seen only a few times. The V gene is TRBV28, the J gene TRBJ1-1; possible D gene TRBD1, 5 bases. V dropped 1 base and J dropped 1 base, with 10 bases sitting between them. This CDR3 contains 15 residues. Germline CDR1 and CDR2: MDHEN and SYDVKM. The CDR3 protein is CASSLLGGANTEAFF. The DNA for the CDR3 is TGTGCCAGCAGTTTATTGGGGGGAGCGAACACTGAAGCTTTCTTT.

A few counts support this clone. This chain links TRBV29-1 with TRBJ2-3; 7 nucleotides align to TRBD2. CDR1 and CDR2 (germline): SQVTM, ANQGSEA. Trimming cost V 4 bases and J 5 bases; bases outside gene matches: 12. The CDR3 length is 15 residues. In DNA, the CDR3 is TGCAGCGTTGTGGGGGGGACTCTAGTAGGAGATACGCAGTATTTT. It is translated as CSVVGGTLVGDTQYF.

The count of this clone is one. The chain uses TRBV5-6 and TRBJ2-7, with 14 bases fitting TRBD2. Germline V gene sequence: CDR1 SGHDT, CDR2 YYEEEE. V lost 2 bases, J lost 5 bases, and 6 bases stayed unmatched. The CDR3 has 16 residues. As DNA, the CDR3 is TGTGCCAGCAGCTTACCCGGGACTAGCGGGAGAAACGAGCAGTACTTC. It yields the protein CASSLPGTSGRNEQYF.

This chain joins TRBV27 and TRBJ2-3; TRBD2 aligns across 9 bases. The CDR3 totals 15 residues. The V gene end was trimmed by 6 bases and the J gene end by 4 bases; junction bases not matched to a gene: 8. CDR1 MNHEY and CDR2 SMNVEV come from the germline V gene (reference sequence). The CDR3 coding sequence is TGTGCCAGCAGCCCCCCGGCTAGCGGGGCAGATACGCAGTATTTT. The encoded protein is CASSPPASGADTQYF.

This clone was seen more than once but under ten times. The V gene is TRBV28, the J gene TRBJ2-1; 9 nucleotides agree with TRBD2. CDR3 length equals 16 residues. CDR1 is MDHEN, CDR2 SYDVKM, per germline. The V gene end was trimmed by 4 bases and the J gene end by 3 bases; junction bases not matched to a gene: 7. The CDR3 DNA reads as TGTGCCAGCAGTTCCCTCCTAGCGGGGAACTACAATGAGCAGTTCTTC. Residues: CASSSLLAGNYNEQFF.

About this clone itself: One end of the junction varies from germline; a read error may be responsible. The chain is built from TRBV6-1 and TRBJ1-2; 11 bases fit TRBD1. CDR3 length: 14 residues. In germline, CDR1 is MNHNS, CDR2 SASEGT. The CDR3 reads CVSSRTGGKDGYTF. The CDR3 nucleotides are TGTGTCAGCAGTAGGACAGGGGGCAAGGATGGCTACACCTTC.

The sample holds one count of this clone. The rearrangement uses TRBV28 and TRBJ1-2; the D is unclear. Germline values: CDR1 MDHEN, CDR2 SYDVKM. The CDR3 extends over 14 amino acids. Trimming removed 3 bases from V and 1 base from J, with 9 bases in between. CDR3 amino acids: CASSLESVNYGYTF. The CDR3 nucleotides read TGTGCCAGCAGTTTGGAAAGCGTTAACTATGGCTACACCTTC.

This clone was picked up one time. V is TRBV15 and J is TRBJ2-6; D call uncertain. The CDR3 covers 17 residues. The germline gives CDR1 LNHNV, CDR2 YYDKDF (reference sequence). V dropped 5 bases and J dropped 0 bases, with 14 bases sitting between them. The CDR3 is CATSPYYSSSGANVLTF. CDR3 DNA: TGTGCCACCAGCCCATATTACAGTTCCTCTGGGGCCAACGTCCTGACTTTC.

This clone was detected only a few times. The chain combines TRBV19 with TRBJ2-2, with 7 bases lining up with TRBD2. Germline trimming cut 8 bases from V and 6 bases from J; bases unmatched to any gene: 3. The CDR3 sequence is 12 residues long. CDR1 is LNHDA and CDR2 is SQIVND in the germline V gene (reference sequence). The CDR3 spells CASVRGAGELFF. The DNA of the CDR3 is TGTGCCAGTGTCCGGGGGGCCGGGGAGCTGTTTTTT.

This chain joins TRBV29-1 and TRBJ2-3; 9 bases line up with TRBD2. Trimming at V came to 7 bases and at J to 4 bases, leaving 9 bases not matched to a gene. The CDR3 loop spans 14 amino acids. CDR1 is SQVTM, CDR2 ANQGSEA, per germline. CDR3 sequence (DNA): TGCAGCGGGACGGGACTAGCTAGCCCAGATACGCAGTATTTT. This sequence encodes CSGTGLASPDTQYF.

This rearrangement joins TRBV4-1 to TRBJ1-1; weak D call: TRBD1 (6 bases). There are 14 residues in the CDR3. Germline V CDR1 and CDR2: MGHRA, YSYEKL. V was shortened by 3 bases and J by 3 bases, with 11 bases between the two germline ends. The CDR3 DNA follows: TGCGCCAGCAGCCATACAGGGTGGGACACTGAAGCTTTCTTT. Protein: CASSHTGWDTEAFF.

The CDR3 region is CAWDRRGPKLAGNNEQFF. For the CDR3, the DNA is TGTGCCTGGGATCGAAGGGGGCCAAAACTAGCGGGGAACAATGAGCAGTTCTTC. J is TRBJ2-1 and V is TRBV30, with 10 bases fitting TRBD2. After removal of 5 bases from V and 5 bases from J, the junction contained 18 bases not matched to a gene. CDR3 length: 18 residues. CDR1 GTSNPN and CDR2 SVGIG come from the germline V gene (reference sequence).

This sequence joins TRBV2 and TRBJ2-7; 13 positions agree with TRBD2. From germline, CDR1 is SNHLY and CDR2 FYNNEI. This CDR3 comprises 15 residues. Trimming removed 6 bases from V and 6 bases from J; junction bases left unmatched: 8. This chain's CDR3 is CASRLAGGTSREQYF. The CDR3 region has the DNA TGTGCCAGCAGACTAGCGGGAGGGACGTCGCGCGAGCAGTACTTC.

This clone showed up just once. J is TRBJ2-5 and V is TRBV2; weak D call: TRBD1 (5 bases). Germline-derived CDR1 and CDR2 are SNHLY and FYNNEI. The germline V and J ends were trimmed by 4 bases and 0 bases, with 6 bases remaining between them. The CDR3 runs to 13 residues. The CDR3 loop is CASSVDNQETQYF. CDR3 DNA sequence: TGTGCCAGCAGTGTGGACAACCAAGAGACCCAGTACTTC.

This clone was counted once. V usage is TRBV28 and J usage is TRBJ2-1; maybe TRBD2 (5 bases). V lost 3 bases to trimming and J lost 4 bases, with 16 bases between them. Germline V gene lookup returns CDR1 MDHEN and CDR2 SYDVKM. The CDR3 runs to 16 residues. The CDR3 DNA reads as TGTGCCAGCAGTTTGTGGCCCCGAGGAGGTTACAATGAGCAGTTCTTC. This encodes CASSLWPRGGYNEQFF.

The V call is TRBV28, the J call TRBJ2-3; 9 bases are shared with TRBD2. The CDR3 runs 16 residues. After removal of 1 base from V and 1 base from J, the junction contained 3 bases not matched to a gene. Germline values: CDR1 MDHEN, CDR2 SYDVKM. CDR3 sequence reads: CASSLSLAGGTDTQYF. In nucleotides, the CDR3 is TGTGCCAGCAGTTTATCACTAGCGGGTGGCACAGATACGCAGTATTTT.

This chain connects TRBV2 to TRBJ2-1, with unresolved D. The CDR3 extends over 13 amino acids. With 2 bases removed from V and 4 bases from J, the gap between germline ends came to 6 bases. Germline V gene data show CDR1 as SNHLY and CDR2 as FYNNEI. CDR3 DNA sequence: TGTGCCAGCAGTGAAATTGCGTACAATGAGCAGTTCTTC. Translated: CASSEIAYNEQFF.